Shown below are 6 T cell receptor beta chains from a single sample sequenced in a study of blood T cell repertoires in COVID-19. Generated by immunoSEQ multiplex PCR, the TCRdb table keeps only in-frame clones and is missing some. The sample lists approximately 50,000 clones, 77% seen once, with 43% in the top ten. The material sequenced was peripheral blood. These receptors were collected from a man between 70 and 80 years old with active or convalescent COVID-19.

This chain connects TRBV10-3 to TRBJ1-2, with 7 bases identical to TRBD1. Germline CDR1 ENHRY, CDR2 SYGVKD. The CDR3 is made up of 14 amino acids. J gave up 4 bases and V 6 bases, and 8 bases lay outside the gene matches. The CDR3 region is CAIRRDSEAYGYTF. The CDR3 DNA reads TGTGCCATCAGGAGGGACAGCGAGGCCTATGGCTACACCTTC.

The chain employs TRBV24-1 and TRBJ1-2, with 7 positions matching TRBD1. The CDR3 sequence is 15 residues long. Losses at the gene ends were 4 bases for V and 8 bases for J; bases not matched to a gene: 12. The germline gives CDR1 KGHDR, CDR2 SFDVKD. The CDR3 reads CATSDPDRMRGGYTF. CDR3 in DNA: TGTGCCACCAGTGACCCGGACAGGATGAGAGGAGGCTACACCTTC.

The chain carries TRBV2 and TRBJ1-1; 9 bases match TRBD1. Per germline, CDR1 SNHLY and CDR2 FYNNEI. Trimming cost V 5 bases and J 0 bases; bases outside gene matches: 4. The CDR3 totals 15 residues. CDR3 sequence reads: CASSPNRGLNTEAFF. The CDR3 DNA follows: TGTGCCAGCAGTCCCAACAGGGGGCTGAACACTGAAGCTTTCTTT.

The V gene is TRBV19, the J gene TRBJ1-2; no definite D call. The V end was cut by 3 bases, the J end by 0 bases, with 14 bases between. Germline-derived CDR1 and CDR2 are LNHDA and SQIVND (reference sequence). The CDR3 length is 16 residues. In DNA form, the CDR3 reads TGTGCCAGTAGTATTGGAGGTCACCCAGCTAACTATGGCTACACCTTC. It yields the protein CASSIGGHPANYGYTF.

This clone was recorded once. This chain links TRBV6-5 with TRBJ1-6; unclear D gene. Germline V lookup: CDR1 MNHEY, CDR2 SVGAGI. V was pared by 6 bases and J by 10 bases, with 13 bases between. The CDR3 loop spans 13 amino acids. DNA of the CDR3: TGTGCCAGCAGCCCCTTCCGGGAGTCACCCCTCCACTTT. The encoded protein is CASSPFRESPLHF.

The chain employs TRBV14 and TRBJ2-7; D perhaps matches TRBD2 (6 bases). Per germline, CDR1 SGHDN and CDR2 FVKESK. The CDR3 spans 15 residues. V lost 0 bases to trimming and J lost 5 bases, with 14 bases between them. The CDR3 here is CASSQDGGAFDEQYF. CDR3 nucleotides: TGTGCCAGCAGCCAAGACGGGGGAGCATTCGACGAGCAGTACTTC.